This TCR beta chain was found in a study of metastatic and nonmetastatic thyroid tumors. Study summary: Where malignant and benign thyroid patients were concerned, repertoires were compared across blood and tumor or nodule tissue.

Study results and limitations: TCR beta diversity was reportedly significantly higher in malignant thyroid tumors than benign nodules, in blood and tumor.

CDR3 size: 14 residues. The germline CDR1 and CDR2 sequences are DFQATT and SNEGSKA (reference sequence). J gave up 7 bases and V 6 bases, and 8 bases lay outside the gene matches. All patients were untreated before thyroid surgery. This clone was counted at least ten times. Its antigen is still unknown. In the source study's methods: Clinicopathological groups differed in CDR3, with these differences serving to build a distant-metastasis classifier for papillary thyroid cancer. MiXCR was used by TCRdb to re-call the PCR reads. The V and J calls were determined by TCRdb, not by the authors. The sample has about 70,000 clones, roughly 18% seen once.

This sequence originates from a female donor with papillary thyroid cancer or a benign thyroid nodule (not recorded which). Some clones in this sample may be carry-over from other donors' samples. Sequencing input: blood. The chain has TRBV20-1 and TRBJ1-6, with 8 bases fitting TRBD1. CDR3 in amino acids: CSATQDRANSPLHF. In nucleotides, the CDR3 is TGCAGTGCGACGCAGGACAGGGCGAATTCACCCCTCCACTTT.